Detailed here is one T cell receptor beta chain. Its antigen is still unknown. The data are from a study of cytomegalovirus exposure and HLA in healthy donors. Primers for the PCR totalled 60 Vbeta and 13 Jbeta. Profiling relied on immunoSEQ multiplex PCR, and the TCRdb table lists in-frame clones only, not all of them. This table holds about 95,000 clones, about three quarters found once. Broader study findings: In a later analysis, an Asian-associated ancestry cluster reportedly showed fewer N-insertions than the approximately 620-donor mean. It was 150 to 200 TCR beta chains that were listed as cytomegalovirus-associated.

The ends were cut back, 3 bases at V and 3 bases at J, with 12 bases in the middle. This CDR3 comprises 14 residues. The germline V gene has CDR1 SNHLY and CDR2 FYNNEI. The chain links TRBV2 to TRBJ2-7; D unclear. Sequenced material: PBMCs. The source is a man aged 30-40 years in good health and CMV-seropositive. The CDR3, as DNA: TGTGCCAGCAGTGACGACTCCTCGCGCTACGAGCAGTACTTC. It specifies CASSDDSSRYEQYF.